The next 4 T cell receptor beta chains were all read from a single sample in a study of blood T cell repertoires in COVID-19. The table came from immunoSEQ multiplex PCR; TCRdb's copy has only in-frame clones and leaves some out. The sample includes 150,000 to 200,000 clones, more than 85% seen only once; the top ten take about 2.5%. Sequencing input: peripheral blood. The source of these receptors is a man between 40 and 49 years old with active or convalescent COVID-19.

CDR3 sequence: CASSISSGNTIYF. DNA of the CDR3: TGTGCCAGTAGTATCTCCTCTGGAAACACCATATATTTT. The V and J genes are TRBV19 and TRBJ1-3; no definite D call. Germline CDR1 is LNHDA and CDR2 is SQIVND (reference sequence). V dropped 3 bases and J dropped 0 bases, with 3 bases sitting between them. The CDR3 runs 13 residues. The full variable domain, rest sourced from reference TRBV19 and TRBJ1-3, is DGGITQSPKYLFRKEGQNVTLSCEQNLNHDAMYWYRQDPGQGLRLIYYSQIVNDFQKGDIAEGYSVSREKKESFPLTVTSAQKNPTAFYLCASSISSGNTIYFGEGSWLTVV.

The chain couples TRBV20-1 to TRBJ1-5; D ambiguous. Germline V CDR1 and CDR2: DFQATT, SNEGSKA (reference sequence). The CDR3 consists of 10 residues. Trimming left V 7 bases short and J 5 bases short, with 6 bases between. The CDR3 DNA reads TGCAGTGTCCCGGATCAGCCCCAGCATTTT. This encodes CSVPDQPQHF.

This chain connects TRBV25-1 to TRBJ1-1; 10 bases map to TRBD1. The CDR3 has 14 residues. Germline loops: CDR1 MGHDK, CDR2 SYGVNS. V trimming: 8 bases; J trimming: 3 bases; junction bases outside the gene matches: 6. CDR3: CASFTGTGDTEAFF. The DNA for the CDR3 is TGTGCCAGCTTTACCGGGACAGGGGACACTGAAGCTTTCTTT.

This chain links TRBV7-9 with TRBJ2-7; no clear D gene. Per the germline V gene, CDR1 is SEHNR and CDR2 is FQNEAQ (reference sequence). The CDR3 extends over 13 amino acids. Trimming pared 10 bases from V and 3 bases from J, leaving 16 bases between. The CDR3 loop reads CATTKTALYEQYF. In DNA form, the CDR3 reads TGTGCCACGACAAAGACCGCTCTCTACGAGCAGTACTTC.